The rows below give T cell receptor beta chains drawn from one sample of a study of monozygotic twins with inflammatory bowel disease. From the 5' RACE reads, TCRdb lists one entry per CDR3 protein and no DNA. The listing records 300,000 to 400,000 distinct CDR3 sequences. The source material was blood. The origin of the receptors is a human donor with ulcerative colitis or Crohn's disease, or a healthy co-twin of an affected twin (not recorded which). CDR3s include the opening cysteine and the closing phenylalanine or tryptophan. Each record gives: CDR3 protein, J gene, V gene.

CASSSTGTGNGSPLHF TRBJ1-6 TRBV21-1
CASSYSPGWSSGANVLTF TRBJ2-6 TRBV6-2/TRBV6-3
CASSLVPAGLTYEQYF TRBJ2-7 TRBV7-8
CAWSLGTATYEQYF TRBJ2-7 TRBV30
CASSYSIPRGSNTEAFF TRBJ1-1 TRBV6-5
CASSPEGDEQYF TRBJ2-7 TRBV18
CASSFLEQGAGTEAFF TRBJ1-1 TRBV5-1
CASSFWTEKETQYF TRBJ2-5 TRBV11-2
CASSFPDYNEQFF TRBJ2-1 TRBV7-9
CASSELETGVAEAFF TRBJ1-1 TRBV2
CASSFSWQGDTQYF TRBJ2-3 TRBV11-2
CASSPNNAGGGAKNIQYF TRBJ2-4 TRBV27
CASSSFLAGQGQETQYF TRBJ2-5 TRBV5-5
CASSLSRDSYEQYF TRBJ2-7 TRBV7-2
CASRLEGFTNEKLFF TRBJ1-4 TRBV7-8
CASSEADTQYF TRBJ2-3 TRBV6-4
CASMFPGQGSNEQFF TRBJ2-1 TRBV5-1
CAISEGGWSYEQYF TRBJ2-7 TRBV10-3
CASSQDPRGANSPLHF TRBJ1-6 TRBV4-3
CASSVGTFASTDTQYF TRBJ2-3 TRBV5-1
CASRPGGTVGNQPQHF TRBJ1-5 TRBV7-8
CASSPHDGNTEAFF TRBJ1-1 TRBV3-1
CASSLKSGQGYTDTQYF TRBJ2-3 TRBV12-3/TRBV12-4
CASSTSRDNKDGYTF TRBJ1-2 TRBV6-1
CASSLGSGTGYYNEQFF TRBJ2-1 TRBV7-6
CASSQRRGVNEQFF TRBJ2-1 TRBV14
CASSLSGYGGGYGYTF TRBJ1-2 TRBV27
CSARDSSGGYGYTF TRBJ1-2 TRBV20-1
CSAFRAAGTGELFF TRBJ2-2 TRBV20-1
CASSHRQGNYEQYF TRBJ2-7 TRBV4-3
CAWRGKTGGNYGYTF TRBJ1-2 TRBV30
CASSVVNPRNTGELFF TRBJ2-2 TRBV9
CASSQELRVRVGSTDTQYF TRBJ2-3 TRBV4-2
CASSLSLAPEQYF TRBJ2-7 TRBV7-2
CASSLPESTDTQYF TRBJ2-3 TRBV12-3/TRBV12-4
CSVILVGTGHYEQYF TRBJ2-7 TRBV29-1
CAGGIESPLHF TRBJ1-6 TRBV6-1
CASSSFASPSGGANNEQFF TRBJ2-1 TRBV5-6
CASSFRGPGTDTQYF TRBJ2-3 TRBV7-2
CASSGGTGEKLFF TRBJ1-4 TRBV5-1
CASSYSSGRIGELFF TRBJ2-2 TRBV6-2/TRBV6-3
CACRGLWAVNTEAFF TRBJ1-1 TRBV30
CASSSEGSGEQFF TRBJ2-1 TRBV5-1
CASSQSSHRFLGYEQYF TRBJ2-7 TRBV16
CASSSGRYSNQPQHF TRBJ1-5 TRBV12-3/TRBV12-4
CASNTGRGMLSGANVLTF TRBJ2-6 TRBV9
CASSSSGGLGEKLFF TRBJ1-4 TRBV5-1
CASSPSIGASGGLNQETQYF TRBJ2-5 TRBV4-1
CASSIAGGPPGTQYF TRBJ2-3 TRBV4-3
CASSLIGLAGVSGELFF TRBJ2-2 TRBV7-3